This TCR beta chain was captured in a study of shared clonotypes between healthy human individuals. A word on this clone: The same CDR3 arises from other DNA sequences in this sample as well.

Profiled with immunoSEQ multiplex PCR; TCRdb holds only in-frame clones, not every one. The sample yields millions of clones, over 85% seen once. This CDR3 spans 15 amino acids. The ends were cut back, 5 bases at V and 1 base at J, with 9 bases in the middle. Germline values: CDR1 MDHEN, CDR2 SYDVKM. The sequenced sample consisted of naive CD4+ T cells from PBMCs. Subset denoted: CD45RA+ positively selected. The chain couples TRBV28 to TRBJ2-6; possible D gene TRBD1, 6 bases. This clonotype was sampled from a man between 18 and 29 years old in good health. Some clones in this sample may be carry-over from other donors' samples. In nucleotides, the CDR3 is TGTGCCAGCAGTAGTCAGGGGTCTGGGGCCAACGTCCTGACTTTC. Translation: CASSSQGSGANVLTF.